The table lists the clone carrying this TCR beta chain with a few counts. Its antigen is still unknown. The data are from a study of identical twins. The study's findings and limits: Conclusions leaned on cross-sectional statistical analysis and did not track the same donors over time.

This CDR3 has 13 amino acids. Germline CDR1 and CDR2: SNHLY and FYNNEI. The V segment lost 8 bases and the J segment 3 bases; nucleotides outside the gene matches: 6. Unique molecular identifiers were present on the cDNA, and a universal primer site came from template switching. MiXCR, run by TCRdb on the 5' RACE reads, gives a single entry per CDR3 protein. Of roughly 750,000 distinct CDR3 sequences detected, around 21% appear once; the ten largest clones hold about 4.5%. This same sample was also taken into another study, of T cells expressing NK-cell markers. Per that study: HCMV seropositivity characterized most of the eight sequenced donors, and seronegativity one. Roughly 6 donors had dominant NKG2C+ clonotypes that comprised roughly 1.0-8% of their CD8+ T cells.

The gene calls are TRBV2 and TRBJ1-2, with 7 bases identical to TRBD1. The TCR originated in a woman younger than 30 in good health. Source material: PBMCs. The CDR3 loop is CASRRGTDYGYTF. The CDR3 DNA sequence: TGTGCCAGCCGAAGGGGGACAGACTATGGCTACACCTTC.